The clone carrying this TCR beta chain occurred many times. The sample is drawn from a study of T-cell reconstitution after alpha-beta-depleted transplantation in children. TCRbeta library construction was performed incorporating unique molecular identifiers. MiXCR, applied by TCRdb to the PCR reads, yields one record per CDR3 protein. Seen here are around 200,000 distinct CDR3 sequences, around 7.7% observed once, and the top ten hold approximately 34%. The CDR3 loop spans 14 amino acids. Germline V CDR1 and CDR2: SGHDT, YYEEEE. V lost 4 bases, J lost 8 bases, and 8 bases stayed unmatched. Sequenced here: PBMCs, mostly from graft donor cells, sampled 360 days after TCRalphabeta/CD19-depleted stem cell transplant. The sequence was collected from a male patient between 2 and 10 years old who had a stem cell transplant for acute myeloid leukemia, so the T cells may come from the graft donor. J is TRBJ1-4 and V is TRBV5-6; the match to TRBD1 covers 7 bases. As DNA, the CDR3 is TGTGCCAGCAGCCTCACAGGGGAAGGCGAAAAACTGTTTTTT. As protein: CASSLTGEGEKLFF.